The table lists the clone carrying this TCR beta chain with a count of one. With 5 bases removed from V and 1 base from J, the gap between germline ends came to 12 bases. Germline assignment: CDR1 LNHDA and CDR2 SQIVND (reference sequence). The CDR3 length is 15 residues. Per the original data handling: Amplification with reference gene primers provided the estimates of nucleated cell counts. The repertoire was sequenced with immunoSEQ multiplex PCR; TCRdb's copy has only in-frame clones and lacks some. Clonal size and the V and J genes are those of that table, whereas D and trimming came from the DNA. The sample has about 33,000 clones, around four fifths seen once; the top ten hold 16%. The data belong to a study of blood T cell repertoires in COVID-19.

The gene calls are TRBV19 and TRBJ2-1, with D tentatively TRBD2 (6 bases). The specimen sequenced was peripheral blood. This receptor was taken from a man between 65 and 85 years old with acute or convalescent COVID-19. The CDR3 DNA reads as TGTGCCAGTAGTTCGACTAGACTATCCTACAATGAGCAGTTCTTC. Translation gives CASSSTRLSYNEQFF.